This TCR beta chain was sequenced in a study of shared clonotypes between healthy human individuals. Overall study: Each donor's CD8 memory used one plate, CD8 naive two, each CD4 subset three. Study-wide findings and caveats: The naive CD4 repertoires of a few donors were compared, and approximately 4.7% of clonotypes were shared.

As for this clone: What it recognizes is unknown.

Deep level was the assay's run setting. Profiled with immunoSEQ multiplex PCR; TCRdb holds only in-frame clones, not every one. Among roughly 640,000 clones listed, 74% were seen once. Germline V CDR1 and CDR2: LNHDA, SQIVND (reference sequence). V shed 8 bases and J shed 4 bases, with 12 bases lying between them. The CDR3 is 13 amino acids. V is TRBV19 and J is TRBJ1-5, with D possibly being TRBD1 (6 bases). The clonotype comes from a woman aged 30 to 39 in good health. The sequenced sample was memory CD4+ T cells sorted from blood. Subset described: CD45RA-negative fraction. The CDR3 here is CASGGTLNQPQHF. The CDR3 nucleotides are TGTGCCAGTGGAGGGACACTAAATCAGCCCCAGCATTTT. The full variable domain, in which reference TRBV19 and TRBJ1-5 provide the parts outside the CDR3, is DGGITQSPKYLFRKEGQNVTLSCEQNLNHDAMYWYRQDPGQGLRLIYYSQIVNDFQKGDIAEGYSVSREKKESFPLTVTSAQKNPTAFYLCASGGTLNQPQHFGDGTRLSIL.